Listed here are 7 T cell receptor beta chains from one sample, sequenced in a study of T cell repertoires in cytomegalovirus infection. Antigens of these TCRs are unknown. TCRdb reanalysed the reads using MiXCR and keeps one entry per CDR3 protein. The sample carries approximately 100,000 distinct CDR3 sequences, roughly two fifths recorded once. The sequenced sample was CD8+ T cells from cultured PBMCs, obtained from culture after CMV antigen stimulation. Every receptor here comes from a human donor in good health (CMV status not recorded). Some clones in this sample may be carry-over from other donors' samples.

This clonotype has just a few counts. CDR3 in amino acids: CASSFFQNTGELFF. CDR3 nucleotides: TGTGCCAGCAGCTTTTTCCAGAACACCGGGGAGCTGTTTTTT. J is TRBJ2-2 and V is TRBV7-9; D gene uncertain. This CDR3 region has 14 residues. V lost 3 bases, J lost 1 base, and 6 bases lay in between. Germline values: CDR1 SEHNR, CDR2 FQNEAQ (reference sequence). Full variable domain (missing parts from reference TRBV7-9 and TRBJ2-2): DTGVSQNPRHKITKRGQNVTFRCDPISEHNRLYWYRQTLGQGPEFLTYFQNEAQLEKSRLLSDRFSAERPKGSFSTLEIQRTEQGDSAMYLCASSFFQNTGELFFGEGSRLTVL.

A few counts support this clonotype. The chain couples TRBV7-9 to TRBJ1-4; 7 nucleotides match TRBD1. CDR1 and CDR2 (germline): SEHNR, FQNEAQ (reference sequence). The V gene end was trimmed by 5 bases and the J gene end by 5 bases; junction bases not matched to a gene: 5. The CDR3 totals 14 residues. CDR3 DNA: TGTGCCAGCAGCAGGGACAGTTACAATGAAAAACTGTTTTTT. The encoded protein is CASSRDSYNEKLFF.

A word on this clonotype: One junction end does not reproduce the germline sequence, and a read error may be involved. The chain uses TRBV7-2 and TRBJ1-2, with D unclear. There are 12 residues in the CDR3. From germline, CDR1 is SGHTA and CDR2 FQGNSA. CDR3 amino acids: CASSPRGSGFTF. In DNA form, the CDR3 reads TGTGCCAGCAGCCCGAGAGGAAGTGGCTTCACCTTC.

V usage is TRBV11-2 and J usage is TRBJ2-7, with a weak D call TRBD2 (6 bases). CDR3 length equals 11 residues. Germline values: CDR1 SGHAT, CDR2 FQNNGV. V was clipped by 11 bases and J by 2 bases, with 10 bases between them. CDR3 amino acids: CASGDTYEQYF. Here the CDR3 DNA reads TGTGCCTCGGGGGATACCTACGAGCAGTACTTC.

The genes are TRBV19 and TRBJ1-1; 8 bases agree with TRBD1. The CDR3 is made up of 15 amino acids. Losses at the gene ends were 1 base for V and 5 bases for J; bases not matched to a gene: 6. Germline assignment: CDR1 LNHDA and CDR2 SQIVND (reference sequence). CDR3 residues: CASSIGTQGGTEAFF. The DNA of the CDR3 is TGTGCCAGTAGTATAGGAACACAGGGGGGGACTGAAGCTTTCTTT.

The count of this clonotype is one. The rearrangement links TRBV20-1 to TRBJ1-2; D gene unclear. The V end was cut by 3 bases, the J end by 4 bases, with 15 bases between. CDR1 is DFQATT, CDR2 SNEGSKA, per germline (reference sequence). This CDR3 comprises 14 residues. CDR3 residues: CSARGFLGPYGYTF. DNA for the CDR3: TGCAGTGCTAGGGGGTTTCTAGGGCCCTATGGCTACACCTTC.

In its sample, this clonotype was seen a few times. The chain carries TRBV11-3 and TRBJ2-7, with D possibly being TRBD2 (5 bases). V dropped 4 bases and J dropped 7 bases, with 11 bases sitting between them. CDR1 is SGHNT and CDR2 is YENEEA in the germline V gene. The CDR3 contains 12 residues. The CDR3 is CASSSISGEQYF. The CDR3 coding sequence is TGTGCCAGCAGCTCGATCTCGGGGGAGCAGTACTTC.